The clone carrying this T cell receptor (beta chain) was counted ten times or more. Its matching antigen is unknown. Criteria for exclusion of patients were uncontrolled infection, other autoimmune disease, pregnancy or lactation. Amplification of TCR beta CDR3 regions used RNA as the template. The TCR CDR3 first-round RT-PCR relied on the HTBI primer set. TCRdb fed the multiplex PCR reads into MiXCR, producing one record per CDR3 protein. The data contain around 190,000 distinct CDR3 sequences, over 15% of them singletons. This entry is derived from a study of T cells in Graves' hyperthyroidism and ophthalmopathy. General study findings and limits: Most thyroid clonotypes that were expanded above 0.001 also turned up in blood.

CDR3 length equals 16 residues. J gave up 2 bases and V 6 bases, and 5 bases lay outside the gene matches. The germline gives CDR1 LNHDA, CDR2 SQIVND (reference sequence). The sequenced material came from blood. This TCR derives from a woman in her forties or fifties with Graves' hyperthyroidism. The genes are TRBV19 and TRBJ2-1, with 12 bases aligning to TRBD2. CDR3: CASSTLAGGTYNEQFF. In DNA, the CDR3 is TGTGCCAGTAGCACCCTAGCGGGGGGGACCTACAATGAGCAGTTCTTC. Drawing the rest from reference TRBV19 and TRBJ2-1, the complete variable domain is DGGITQSPKYLFRKEGQNVTLSCEQNLNHDAMYWYRQDPGQGLRLIYYSQIVNDFQKGDIAEGYSVSREKKESFPLTVTSAQKNPTAFYLCASSTLAGGTYNEQFFGPGTRLTVL.